Presented here are 22 T cell receptor beta chains from one specimen sequenced in a study of T cells of healthy individuals (dated by TCRdb to 2016 to 2019). The library came from 5' RACE. Sequencing instrument: Illumina MiSeq. TCRdb trimmed public reads at Q25 via fastp, called clones via MiXCR and kept in-frame beta chains. Every entry covers one CDR3 protein and lists the most common genes and DNA from its rows. In this sample the table shows fewer than 75,000 distinct CDR3 sequences, under 20% of which occur a single time. The ten largest clones take up about 4.7% of the sample. These receptors were taken from a human donor in good health.

This clonotype occurred a few times. The J gene is TRBJ1-4, the V gene TRBV4-1; D unresolved. Between the trimmed V and J ends, which lost 3 bases and 0 bases, there was a span of 11 bases. CDR1 and CDR2 from the germline V gene are MGHRA and YSYEKL. CDR3 length equals 16 residues. CDR3 region: CASSQREGATNEKLFF. CDR3 sequence (DNA): TGCGCCAGCAGCCAGCGAGAGGGCGCAACTAATGAAAAACTGTTTTTT.

The chain employs TRBV12-3 or TRBV12-4 and TRBJ2-2; 11 bases map to TRBD2. CDR3 length: 16 residues. With V trimmed by 6 bases and J by 2 bases, 5 bases remained unmatched. This CDR3 is CASRTGTSGNTGELFF. The CDR3 DNA sequence: TGTGCCAGCAGGACCGGGACTAGCGGAAACACCGGGGAGCTGTTTTTT.

There are a few counts of this clonotype. The chain employs TRBV2 and TRBJ1-2; D gene unclear. The CDR3 is made up of 12 amino acids. V lost 7 bases and J lost 5, with 11 bases in between. Germline lookup yields CDR1 SNHLY and CDR2 FYNNEI. The CDR3 DNA follows: TGTGCCAGCATCCGCATTATTTATGGCTACACCTTC. Its translation is CASIRIIYGYTF.

This clonotype was counted many times. The CDR3 region has the DNA TGTGCCAGCAGCCCCATGACTGGCACCGCGAACACCGGGGAGCTGTTTTTT. Amino acid sequence: CASSPMTGTANTGELFF. The V call is TRBV7-6, the J call TRBJ2-2; D remains ambiguous. V was cut by 5 bases and J by 0 bases, with 16 bases left in between. Germline assignment: CDR1 SGHVS and CDR2 FNYEAQ. The CDR3 sequence is 17 residues long.

This sequence joins TRBV7-8 and TRBJ2-1; 9 bases are shared with TRBD1. CDR1 is SGHVS, CDR2 FQNEAQ, per germline. V was clipped by 5 bases and J by 5 bases; unmatched bases: 10. The CDR3 runs to 16 residues. CDR3 in DNA: TGTGCCAGCAGCCTGTGGGGACAGGGTGCCCACAATGAGCAGTTCTTC. Translation: CASSLWGQGAHNEQFF.

This clonotype has just a few counts. The CDR3 region has the DNA TGTGCCAGCAGCTTGTGGGCCGGGGAGCTGTTTTTT. This codes for CASSLWAGELFF. The chain is built from TRBV7-6 and TRBJ2-2, with unresolved D. Germline CDR1 is SGHVS and CDR2 is FNYEAQ. Trimming removed 3 bases from V and 6 bases from J, with 5 bases in between. This CDR3 region has 12 residues.

This clonotype was observed at least ten times. The chain recombines TRBV11-2 with TRBJ1-2; 7 positions match TRBD1. CDR1 and CDR2 (germline): SGHAT, FQNNGV. CDR3 length equals 14 residues. Trimming at V came to 7 bases and at J to 5 bases, leaving 10 bases not matched to a gene. The CDR3 bases are TGTGCCAGCACCCTCGACAGGGATCGGTATGGCTACACCTTC. Amino acids: CASTLDRDRYGYTF.

V gene TRBV10-3 combines with J gene TRBJ2-1; 14 bases align to TRBD2. CDR1 and CDR2 (germline): ENHRY, SYGVKD. This CDR3 spans 20 amino acids. V lost 0 bases, J lost 7 bases, and 14 bases stayed unmatched. The CDR3 reads CAISESRGTSGSLIGNEQFF. The CDR3 coding sequence is TGTGCCATCAGTGAGTCGAGAGGGACTAGCGGGAGTCTTATCGGAAATGAGCAGTTCTTC.

In this sample, this clonotype turned up many times. The chain uses TRBV3-1 and TRBJ2-1; D is unresolved. The germline gives CDR1 LGHDT, CDR2 YNNKEL (reference sequence). V lost 0 bases to trimming and J lost 0 bases, with 6 bases between them. CDR3 length equals 15 residues. The DNA for the CDR3 is TGTGCCAGCAGCCAAGATCTTCTCTCCTACAATGAGCAGTTCTTC. The encoded protein is CASSQDLLSYNEQFF.

The table lists this clonotype with a few counts. V usage is TRBV3-1 and J usage is TRBJ2-5; no firm D call. CDR1 and CDR2 from the germline V gene are LGHDT and YNNKEL (reference sequence). V lost 6 bases and J 6 bases, leaving 23 bases between the germline ends. The CDR3 totals 16 residues. The CDR3 sequence: CASSHFGRAEGQTQYF. DNA of the CDR3: TGTGCCAGCAGTCACTTCGGGCGTGCCGAAGGGCAGACCCAGTACTTC.

This clonotype came up many times. V usage is TRBV2 and J usage is TRBJ1-1, with 7 positions matching TRBD1. Germline V CDR1 and CDR2: SNHLY, FYNNEI. The CDR3 spans 15 residues. V trimming: 6 bases; J trimming: 0 bases; junction bases outside the gene matches: 7. CDR3 in amino acids: CASRETGNMNTEAFF. DNA of the CDR3: TGTGCCAGCAGGGAGACAGGGAACATGAACACTGAAGCTTTCTTT.

This clonotype has only a few counts. The chain couples TRBV7-2 to TRBJ2-7; 9 nucleotides match TRBD1. CDR3 length equals 18 residues. J was trimmed by 5 bases and V by 2 bases; bases with no gene match: 16. Germline V gives CDR1 SGHTA, CDR2 FQGNSA. CDR3 DNA: TGTGCCAGCAGCTTAAGACCCTCCGGGACAGGGCTCACACACGAGCAGTACTTC. It specifies CASSLRPSGTGLTHEQYF. Drawing the rest from reference TRBV7-2 and TRBJ2-7, the complete variable domain is GAGVSQSPSNKVTEKGKDVELRCDPISGHTALYWYRQSLGQGLEFLIYFQGNSAPDKSGLPSDRFSAERTGGSVSTLTIQRTQQEDSAVYLCASSLRPSGTGLTHEQYFGPGTRLTVT.

Ten or more counts support this clonotype. The chain has TRBV12-3 or TRBV12-4 and TRBJ1-5; D is perhaps TRBD1 (5 bases). The CDR3 runs to 14 residues. V gave up 1 base and J gave up 6 bases, with 10 bases separating them. CDR3 sequence: CASSLGQGGQPQHF. In DNA, the CDR3 is TGTGCCAGCAGTTTAGGGCAGGGTGGTCAGCCCCAGCATTTT.

V is TRBV6-1 and J is TRBJ2-7; TRBD2 matches at 10 bases. V dropped 8 bases and J dropped 7; count of bases not matched to a gene: 14. CDR1 and CDR2 (germline): MNHNS, SASEGT. This CDR3 comprises 15 residues. In DNA, the CDR3 is TGTGCCAGCCAGGGGGTAGCGGGGGGCCGAGAAGAGCAGTACTTC. Translated: CASQGVAGGREEQYF.

This clonotype was seen ten or more times. The chain joins TRBV2 to TRBJ2-7; 7 bases fit TRBD2. Trimming removed 3 bases from V and 1 base from J; junction bases left unmatched: 6. CDR3 size: 15 residues. Germline CDR1 reads SNHLY; CDR2 reads FYNNEI. The CDR3 sequence is CASSEGGDGSYEQYF. CDR3 DNA: TGTGCCAGCAGTGAGGGGGGGGACGGTTCCTACGAGCAGTACTTC.

There are a few counts of this clonotype. The CDR3 sequence: CASSAQLNTEAFF. CDR3 nucleotide sequence: TGTGCCAGCAGCGCCCAGTTGAACACTGAAGCTTTCTTT. The rearrangement links TRBV7-3 to TRBJ1-1; D gene ambiguous. CDR3 length: 13 residues. The V end lost 5 bases, the J end lost 0 bases, and 7 bases lay between the germline ends. Per the germline V gene, CDR1 is SGHTA and CDR2 is FQGTGA.

The V call is TRBV7-3, the J call TRBJ2-3, with D perhaps matching TRBD2 (5 bases). Germline V gene sequence: CDR1 SGHTA, CDR2 FQGTGA. The CDR3 spans 15 residues. Trimming cost V 4 bases and J 4 bases, with 15 bases left between them. Here the CDR3 reads CASSSDLGGADTQYF. DNA of the CDR3: TGTGCCAGCAGCTCGGACCTTGGAGGAGCAGATACGCAGTATTTT.

In its sample, this clonotype was seen once. This sequence joins TRBV11-1 and TRBJ2-3; either TRBD1 or TRBD2 may fit D (5 bases each). CDR3 length: 15 amino acids. Deletions cut 7 bases from V and 1 base from J, with 15 bases between. Germline CDR1 is SGHAT and CDR2 is FQDESV (reference sequence). The CDR3 spells CASMPTRGRTDTQYF. The CDR3, as DNA: TGTGCCAGCATGCCGACCCGGGGCCGCACAGATACGCAGTATTTT.

This clonotype was observed many times. The chain carries TRBV4-2 and TRBJ2-3; 11 positions agree with TRBD2. J lost 4 bases, V lost 4 bases, and 4 bases had no gene match. Germline CDR1 and CDR2: LGHNA and YNFKEQ. This CDR3 region has 15 residues. The CDR3 spells CASSPSSGGADTQYF. CDR3 DNA: TGTGCCAGCAGCCCAAGTAGCGGGGGGGCAGATACGCAGTATTTT.

The chain carries TRBV20-1 and TRBJ2-1, with TRBD2 identical over 10 bases. The V gene's germline CDR1 is DFQATT and CDR2 SNEGSKA (reference sequence). V was pared by 0 bases and J by 12 bases, with 8 bases of the junction left unmatched. The CDR3 covers 14 residues. CDR3 sequence (DNA): TGCAGTGCTAGAGATCAAGCGGGAGGGCTTGTGCAGTTCTTC. Protein sequence: CSARDQAGGLVQFF.

Only a few counts were recorded for this clonotype. The rearrangement links TRBV18 to TRBJ2-3, with 9 bases lining up with TRBD2. CDR3 size: 16 residues. V shed 3 bases and J 1 base; nucleotides not matched to a gene: 5. CDR1 is KGHSH, CDR2 LQKENI, per germline. CDR3 residues: CASSPRAGGRTDTQYF. The DNA of the CDR3 is TGTGCCAGCTCACCCCGAGCGGGAGGACGCACAGATACGCAGTATTTT.

In its sample, this clonotype was seen many times. The chain recombines TRBV6-2 or TRBV6-3 with TRBJ2-7; no firm D call. Trimming shortened V by 2 bases and J by 4 bases, and 12 bases separated the two germline ends. Germline-derived CDR1 and CDR2 are MNHEY and SVGEGT. The CDR3 has 14 amino acids. For the CDR3, the DNA is TGTGCCAGCAGTTACAGCCCTAAACCTTACGAGCAGTACTTC. Translated, it gives CASSYSPKPYEQYF.